Sequencing of this T cell receptor beta chain was carried out in a study of T cell changes during pregnancy in multiple sclerosis. There are 15 residues in the CDR3. Germline CDR1 and CDR2: SGDLS and YYNGEE. Trimming shortened V by 0 bases and J by 6 bases, and 10 bases separated the two germline ends. Sequencing used immunoSEQ multiplex PCR; TCRdb keeps in-frame clones, though not all of them. The sample carries approximately 60,000 clones, 92% recorded once. Here the sequenced sample was peripheral blood, taken in the second trimester of pregnancy. This rearrangement joins TRBV9 to TRBJ1-6; the D gene is possibly TRBD1 (5 bases). The TCR originated in a female donor in good health, enrolled as a control in a pregnancy study. This CDR3 reads CASSVEGRGNSPLHF. In nucleotides, the CDR3 is TGTGCCAGCAGCGTAGAGGGGAGGGGTAATTCACCCCTCCACTTT.